These T cell receptor beta chains were read from a single sample in a study of CD8+CD57+ T cells in acquired aplastic anemia. TCRdb reprocessed the reads via MiXCR and lists one record per CDR3 protein. The sample includes about 120,000 distinct CDR3 sequences, 55% to 60% of them seen just once. What was sequenced was sorted CD4+, CD8+, or CD8+CD57+ T cells (not recorded which) from PBMCs. The receptors shown here come from a human donor with aplastic anemia. CDR3s include the opening cysteine and the closing phenylalanine or tryptophan. A D gene is named only where the DNA matches it firmly. Rows give clone size only sometimes, using once, few, many, or a class for an expanded clone.

abundance: -; d_gene: -; j_gene: TRBJ2-7; v_gene: TRBV19; CDR3aa: CASSLGYPDEQYF; CDR3nt: TGTGCCAGTAGTCTGGGGTATCCCGACGAGCAGTACTTC
abundance: -; d_gene: -; j_gene: TRBJ2-3; v_gene: TRBV2; CDR3aa: CASILGGGASDTQYF; CDR3nt: TGTGCCAGCATATTGGGGGGGGGCGCATCGGATACGCAGTATTTT
abundance: -; d_gene: -; j_gene: TRBJ2-2; v_gene: TRBV11-1; CDR3aa: CASSHRPRRGTGELFF; CDR3nt: TGTGCCAGCAGCCACAGGCCGCGAAGGGGCACCGGGGAGCTGTTTTTT
abundance: many; d_gene: TRBD1; j_gene: TRBJ2-7; v_gene: TRBV7-6; CDR3aa: CAHRGRSSYEQYF; CDR3nt: TGTGCTCACAGGGGCCGAAGCTCCTACGAGCAGTACTTC
abundance: few; d_gene: -; j_gene: TRBJ1-5; v_gene: TRBV29-1; CDR3aa: CSARWTVTNQPQHF; CDR3nt: TGCAGCGCCCGATGGACAGTCACCAATCAGCCCCAGCATTTT
abundance: -; d_gene: -; j_gene: TRBJ2-1; v_gene: TRBV24-1; CDR3aa: CATSDPRLGGSEQFF; CDR3nt: TGTGCCACCAGTGATCCTCGACTCGGCGGGTCGGAGCAGTTCTTC
abundance: many; d_gene: -; j_gene: TRBJ1-1; v_gene: TRBV14; CDR3aa: CASSQGRGVGTEAFF; CDR3nt: TGTGCCAGCAGCCAAGGGAGAGGGGTCGGCACTGAAGCTTTCTTT
abundance: once; d_gene: TRBD1; j_gene: TRBJ1-1; v_gene: TRBV13; CDR3aa: CATGTENTEAFF; CDR3nt: TGTGCCACGGGGACAGAGAACACTGAAGCTTTCTTT
abundance: -; d_gene: TRBD2; j_gene: TRBJ2-5; v_gene: TRBV15; CDR3aa: CATSSGTSGRETQYF; CDR3nt: TGTGCCACCAGCAGCGGGACTAGCGGGAGGGAGACCCAGTACTTC
abundance: -; d_gene: TRBD2; j_gene: TRBJ2-5; v_gene: TRBV24-1; CDR3aa: CATSQGGGETQYF; CDR3nt: TGTGCCACCAGTCAGGGCGGGGGAGAGACCCAGTACTTC
abundance: once; d_gene: TRBD2; j_gene: TRBJ2-5; v_gene: TRBV20-1; CDR3aa: CSAKQGLAGGLETQYF; CDR3nt: TGCAGTGCTAAACAGGGACTAGCGGGGGGGCTGGAGACCCAGTACTTC
abundance: -; d_gene: -; j_gene: TRBJ2-3; v_gene: TRBV10-3; CDR3aa: CATTLGVGSTDTQYF; CDR3nt: TGTGCCACCACATTAGGGGTTGGTAGCACAGATACGCAGTATTTT
abundance: -; d_gene: -; j_gene: TRBJ2-3; v_gene: TRBV15; CDR3aa: CATSRDKLFTDTQYF; CDR3nt: TGTGCCACCAGCAGAGATAAGCTCTTCACAGATACGCAGTATTTT
abundance: once; d_gene: -; j_gene: TRBJ2-6; v_gene: TRBV2; CDR3aa: CASSEGSSSGANVLTF; CDR3nt: TGTGCCAGCAGTGAGGGGTCAAGCTCTGGGGCCAACGTCCTGACTTTC
abundance: -; d_gene: -; j_gene: TRBJ2-1; v_gene: TRBV29-1; CDR3aa: CSVGRADNEQFF; CDR3nt: TGCAGCGTTGGTCGGGCCGACAATGAGCAGTTCTTC